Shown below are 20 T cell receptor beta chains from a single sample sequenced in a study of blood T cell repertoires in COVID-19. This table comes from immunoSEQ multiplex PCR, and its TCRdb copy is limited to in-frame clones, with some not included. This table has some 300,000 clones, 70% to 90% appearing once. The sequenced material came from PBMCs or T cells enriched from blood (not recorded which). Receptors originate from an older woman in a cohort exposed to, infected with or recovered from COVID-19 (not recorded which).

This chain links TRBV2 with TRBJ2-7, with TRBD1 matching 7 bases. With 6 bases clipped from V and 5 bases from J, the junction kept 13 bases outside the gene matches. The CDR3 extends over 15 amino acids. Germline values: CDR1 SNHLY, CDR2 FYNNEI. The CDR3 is CASREQGYISDEQYF. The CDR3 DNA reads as TGTGCCAGCAGGGAACAGGGGTATATATCAGACGAGCAGTACTTC.

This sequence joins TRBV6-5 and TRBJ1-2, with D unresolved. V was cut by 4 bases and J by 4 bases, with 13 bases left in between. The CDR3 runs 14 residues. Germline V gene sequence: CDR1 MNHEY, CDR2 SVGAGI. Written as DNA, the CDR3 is TGTGCCAGCAGTTCCCCTACAGCGGGCTATGGCTACACCTTC. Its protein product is CASSSPTAGYGYTF.

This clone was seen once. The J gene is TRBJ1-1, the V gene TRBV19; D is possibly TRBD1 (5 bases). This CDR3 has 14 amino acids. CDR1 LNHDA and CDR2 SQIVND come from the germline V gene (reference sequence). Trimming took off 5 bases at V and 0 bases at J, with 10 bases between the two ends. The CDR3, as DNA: TGTGCCAGTAGTGCGCAGGGCATGAACACTGAAGCTTTCTTT. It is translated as CASSAQGMNTEAFF.

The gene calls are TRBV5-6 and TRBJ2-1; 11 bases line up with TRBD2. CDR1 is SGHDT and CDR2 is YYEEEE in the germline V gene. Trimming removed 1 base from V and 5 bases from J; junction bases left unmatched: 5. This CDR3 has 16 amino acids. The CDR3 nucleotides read TGTGCCAGCAGCTTGTTGAGACTAGCGGGGAACAATGAGCAGTTCTTC. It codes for CASSLLRLAGNNEQFF.

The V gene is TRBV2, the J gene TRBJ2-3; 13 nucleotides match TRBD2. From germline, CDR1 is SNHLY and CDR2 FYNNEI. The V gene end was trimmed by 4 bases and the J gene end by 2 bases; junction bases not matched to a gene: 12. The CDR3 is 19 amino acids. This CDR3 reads CASSGGLAGEKGYTDTQYF. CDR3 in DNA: TGTGCCAGCAGTGGCGGACTAGCGGGAGAAAAGGGGTACACAGATACGCAGTATTTT.

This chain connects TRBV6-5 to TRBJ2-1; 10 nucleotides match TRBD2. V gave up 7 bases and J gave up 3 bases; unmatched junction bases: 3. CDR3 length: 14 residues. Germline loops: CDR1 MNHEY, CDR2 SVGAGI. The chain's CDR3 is CASKREGNYNEQFF. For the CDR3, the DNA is TGTGCCAGCAAGCGGGAGGGAAACTACAATGAGCAGTTCTTC.

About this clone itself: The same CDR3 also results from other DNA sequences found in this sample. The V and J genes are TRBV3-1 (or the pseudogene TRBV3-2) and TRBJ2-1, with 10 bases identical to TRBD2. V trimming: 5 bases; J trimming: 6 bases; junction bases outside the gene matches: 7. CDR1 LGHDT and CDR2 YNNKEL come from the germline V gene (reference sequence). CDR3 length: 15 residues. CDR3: CASSLRTSGGNEQFF. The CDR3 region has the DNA TGTGCCAGCAGCTTAAGGACTAGCGGCGGCAATGAGCAGTTCTTC.

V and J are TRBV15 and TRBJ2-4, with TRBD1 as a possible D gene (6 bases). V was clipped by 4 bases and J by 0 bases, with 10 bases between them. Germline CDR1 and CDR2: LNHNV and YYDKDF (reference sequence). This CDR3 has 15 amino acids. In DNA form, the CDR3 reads TGTGCCACCAGCATTGCAGGGGTAGCCAAAAACATTCAGTACTTC. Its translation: CATSIAGVAKNIQYF.

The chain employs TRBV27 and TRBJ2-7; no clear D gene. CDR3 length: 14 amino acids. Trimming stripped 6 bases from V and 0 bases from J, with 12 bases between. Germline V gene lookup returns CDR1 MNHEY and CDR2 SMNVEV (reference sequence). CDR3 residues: CASRRLSSSYEQYF. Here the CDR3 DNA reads TGTGCCAGCAGGAGACTCTCGAGCTCCTACGAGCAGTACTTC.

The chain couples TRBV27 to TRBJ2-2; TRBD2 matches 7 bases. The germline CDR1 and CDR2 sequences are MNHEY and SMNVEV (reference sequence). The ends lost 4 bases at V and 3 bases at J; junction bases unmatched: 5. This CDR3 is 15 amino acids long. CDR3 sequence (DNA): TGTGCCAGCAGTTCCCAGGGAGGGCACACCGGGGAGCTGTTTTTT. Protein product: CASSSQGGHTGELFF.

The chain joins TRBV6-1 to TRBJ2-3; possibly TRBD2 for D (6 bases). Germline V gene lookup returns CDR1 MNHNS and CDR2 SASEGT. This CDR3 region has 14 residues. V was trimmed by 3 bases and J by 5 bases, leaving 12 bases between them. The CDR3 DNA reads TGTGCCAGCAGTGACCGACTAGGTCGAGATACGCAGTATTTT. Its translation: CASSDRLGRDTQYF.

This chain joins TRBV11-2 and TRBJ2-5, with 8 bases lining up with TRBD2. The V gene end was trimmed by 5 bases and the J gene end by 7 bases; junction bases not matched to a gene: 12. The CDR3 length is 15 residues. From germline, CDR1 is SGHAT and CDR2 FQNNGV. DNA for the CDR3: TGTGCCAGCAGCAGCAATCCTAGCGGGCCCTGGACCCAGTACTTC. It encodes CASSSNPSGPWTQYF.

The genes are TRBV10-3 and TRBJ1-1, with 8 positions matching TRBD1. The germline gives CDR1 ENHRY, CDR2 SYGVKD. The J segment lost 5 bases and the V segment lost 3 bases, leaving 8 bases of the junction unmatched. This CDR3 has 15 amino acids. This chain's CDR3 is CAISEQGEGGTEAFF. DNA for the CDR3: TGTGCCATCAGTGAACAGGGGGAGGGTGGGACTGAAGCTTTCTTT.

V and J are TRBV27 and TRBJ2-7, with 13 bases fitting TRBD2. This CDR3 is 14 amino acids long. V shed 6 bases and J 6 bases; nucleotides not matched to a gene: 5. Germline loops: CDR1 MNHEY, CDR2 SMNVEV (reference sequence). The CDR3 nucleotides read TGTGCCAGCAGGAAACTAGCGGGAGGGCTCGAGCAGTACTTC. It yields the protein CASRKLAGGLEQYF.

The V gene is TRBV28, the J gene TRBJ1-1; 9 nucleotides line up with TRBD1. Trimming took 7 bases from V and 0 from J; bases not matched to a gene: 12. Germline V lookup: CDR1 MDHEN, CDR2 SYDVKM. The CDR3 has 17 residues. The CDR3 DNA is TGTGCCAGCACCGAACCCGGGACAGGGACCATGAACACTGAAGCTTTCTTT. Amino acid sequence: CASTEPGTGTMNTEAFF.

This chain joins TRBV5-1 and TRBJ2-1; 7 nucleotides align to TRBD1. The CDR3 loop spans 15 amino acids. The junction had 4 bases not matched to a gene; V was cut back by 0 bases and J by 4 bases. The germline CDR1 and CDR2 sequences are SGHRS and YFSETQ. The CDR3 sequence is CASSLALQGYNEQFF. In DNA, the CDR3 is TGCGCCAGCAGCTTGGCCTTACAGGGGTACAATGAGCAGTTCTTC.

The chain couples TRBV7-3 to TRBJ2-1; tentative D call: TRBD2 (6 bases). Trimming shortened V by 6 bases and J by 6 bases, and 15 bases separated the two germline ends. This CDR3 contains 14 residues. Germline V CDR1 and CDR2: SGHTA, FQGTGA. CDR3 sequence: CASRDARRVNEQFF. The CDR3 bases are TGTGCCAGCAGGGACGCCAGGAGGGTCAATGAGCAGTTCTTC.

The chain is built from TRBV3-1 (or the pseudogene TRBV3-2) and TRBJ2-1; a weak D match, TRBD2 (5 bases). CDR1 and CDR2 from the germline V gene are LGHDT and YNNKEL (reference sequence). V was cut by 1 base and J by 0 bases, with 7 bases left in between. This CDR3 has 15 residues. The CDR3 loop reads CASSQVGGSYNEQFF. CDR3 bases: TGTGCCAGCAGCCAAGTAGGAGGCTCCTACAATGAGCAGTTCTTC.

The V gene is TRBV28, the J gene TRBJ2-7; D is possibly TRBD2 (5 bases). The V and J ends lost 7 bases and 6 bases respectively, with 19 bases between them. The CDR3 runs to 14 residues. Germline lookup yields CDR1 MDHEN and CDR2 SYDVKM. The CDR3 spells CASISIQGTSEQYF. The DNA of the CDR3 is TGTGCCAGCATATCCATCCAAGGAACTAGCGAGCAGTACTTC.

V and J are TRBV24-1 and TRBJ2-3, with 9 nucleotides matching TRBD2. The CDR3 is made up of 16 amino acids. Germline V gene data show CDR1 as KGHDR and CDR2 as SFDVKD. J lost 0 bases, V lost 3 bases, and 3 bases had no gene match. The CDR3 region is CATSDRLAGSTDTQYF. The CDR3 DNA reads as TGTGCCACCAGTGATCGGCTAGCGGGAAGCACAGATACGCAGTATTTT.